The next 19 T cell receptor beta chains were all read from a single sample in a study of blood T cells in healthy people across ages. A J-beta primer mix and a sample-barcoded 5' primer were used in a second PCR of roughly 7 to 12 cycles. TCRdb independently ran MiXCR on the 5' RACE reads; one entry per CDR3 protein. In the table there are some 1.5 million distinct CDR3 sequences, under 30% of which are singletons. Sequencing used blood. These TCRs come from a woman in her 30s in good health.

There are many counts of this clonotype. The J gene is TRBJ2-5, the V gene TRBV20-1, with D perhaps matching TRBD1 (5 bases). V was pared by 3 bases and J by 5 bases, with 10 bases between. The CDR3 extends over 12 amino acids. Germline assignment: CDR1 DFQATT and CDR2 SNEGSKA (reference sequence). The CDR3 reads CSASVPGETQYF. The CDR3 region has the DNA TGCAGTGCTAGCGTCCCAGGGGAGACCCAGTACTTC.

The chain employs TRBV4-2 and TRBJ1-1; D unresolved. V was pared by 0 bases and J by 1 base, with 6 bases between. This CDR3 has 14 amino acids. Germline CDR1 reads LGHNA; CDR2 reads YNFKEQ. This CDR3 is CASSQDARNTEAFF. In DNA, the CDR3 is TGTGCCAGCAGCCAAGATGCTCGGAACACTGAAGCTTTCTTT.

This clonotype was seen a handful of times. This chain links TRBV5-1 with TRBJ2-4; TRBD2 is a possible D gene (7 bases). V was pared by 4 bases and J by 6 bases, with 14 bases between. Germline V gene sequence: CDR1 SGHRS, CDR2 YFSETQ. The CDR3 runs to 14 residues. CDR3 protein: CASSPPGGLNIQYF. In DNA, the CDR3 is TGCGCCAGCAGCCCGCCGGGGGGCTTAAACATTCAGTACTTC.

This clonotype was recorded at least ten times. This rearrangement joins TRBV10-3 to TRBJ2-5, with TRBD1 as a possible D gene (6 bases). Between the trimmed V and J ends, which lost 6 bases and 4 bases, there was a span of 15 bases. Looked up from germline, CDR1 is ENHRY and CDR2 is SYGVKD. The CDR3 covers 14 residues. The CDR3, as DNA: TGTGCCATCAGCTTGGACAGAGAGAGAGAGACCCAGTACTTC. Its translation is CAISLDRERETQYF.

This clonotype was detected ten times or more. CDR3 region: CASSLVLENTEAFF. The CDR3 nucleotides are TGTGCCAGCAGCTTAGTACTGGAGAACACTGAAGCTTTCTTT. The V call is TRBV7-9, the J call TRBJ1-1; D remains unclear. Deletions cut 1 base from V and 1 base from J, with 7 bases between. CDR1 is SEHNR, CDR2 FQNEAQ, per germline (reference sequence). This CDR3 is built from 14 residues.

This chain connects TRBV20-1 to TRBJ2-3; 10 bases are shared with TRBD2. Germline V lookup: CDR1 DFQATT, CDR2 SNEGSKA (reference sequence). V shed 5 bases, J shed 3 bases, and the junction held 8 bases outside the gene matches. The CDR3 covers 15 residues. The CDR3 region has the DNA TGCAGTGCTGCAATTTCTAGCGGGAGAACAGATACGCAGTATTTT. Amino acids: CSAAISSGRTDTQYF.

This chain connects TRBV4-2 to TRBJ1-6; unclear D gene. Deletions cut 0 bases from V and 8 bases from J, with 8 bases between. This CDR3 is 14 amino acids long. Germline V CDR1 and CDR2: LGHNA, YNFKEQ. The CDR3 reads CASSQEGRDSPLHF. In DNA, the CDR3 is TGTGCCAGCAGCCAAGAGGGCCGGGATTCACCCCTCCACTTT.

Points on this clonotype: Possible read error: a much larger clone is one base away. The chain combines TRBV7-2 with TRBJ2-7; D call uncertain. There are 13 residues in the CDR3. Germline loops: CDR1 SGHTA, CDR2 FQGNSA. The CDR3 nucleotides read TGTGCCAGCAGCTTAGCCCTCCTCCGCGAGCGGTACTTC. It codes for CASSLALLRERYF.

The rearrangement joins TRBV27 to TRBJ2-7; the D is unclear. The CDR3 is made up of 14 amino acids. Germline assignment: CDR1 MNHEY and CDR2 SMNVEV (reference sequence). The CDR3 DNA reads as TGTGCCAGCAGTTTCCGCAGGCCCTCCTACGGGCAGTACGTC. Translated, it gives CASSFRRPSYGQYV.

The CDR3 region has the DNA TGTGCCAGCAGACCATCAGGGTCCACCACAGATACGCAGTATTTT. This translates into CASRPSGSTTDTQYF. This chain joins TRBV9 and TRBJ2-3; the D gene is possibly TRBD1 (5 bases). The CDR3 is 15 amino acids. CDR1 is SGDLS, CDR2 YYNGEE, per germline. Trimming removed 5 bases at V and 2 bases at J, with 15 bases between.

The table lists this clonotype with a few counts. V is TRBV20-1 and J is TRBJ2-5; 9 bases are shared with TRBD1. V was pared by 6 bases and J by 11 bases, with 10 bases of the junction left unmatched. The CDR3 contains 12 residues. CDR1 DFQATT and CDR2 SNEGSKA come from the germline V gene (reference sequence). The CDR3 DNA is TGCAGTGCCGGGACAGGGATGGGGGAGCAGTACTTC. Protein product: CSAGTGMGEQYF.

This clonotype was recorded a few times. The chain is built from TRBV11-2 and TRBJ2-5, with TRBD2 matching 8 bases. V shed 1 base, J shed 0 bases, and the junction held 1 base outside the gene matches. The CDR3 extends over 15 amino acids. The germline V gene has CDR1 SGHAT and CDR2 FQNNGV. As DNA, the CDR3 is TGTGCCAGCAGCTTAGTAGCGGGGTACCAAGAGACCCAGTACTTC. Its translation is CASSLVAGYQETQYF.

The table lists this clonotype with many counts. The V gene is TRBV7-2, the J gene TRBJ2-1; TRBD2 matches at 10 bases. V lost 5 bases to trimming and J lost 9 bases; unmatched junction nucleotides: 7. Germline assignment: CDR1 SGHTA and CDR2 FQGNSA. This CDR3 has 14 residues. The CDR3 loop is CASSPAGGPREQFF. In nucleotides, the CDR3 is TGTGCCAGCAGCCCAGCGGGAGGGCCACGTGAGCAGTTCTTC.

Note on this clonotype: A much larger clonotype is one base distant, so this may be a read error. This chain's CDR3 is CSAIEARAYNEQYF. CDR3 nucleotide sequence: TGCAGTGCTATAGAGGCGAGGGCCTACAATGAGCAGTACTTC. The rearrangement links TRBV20-1 to TRBJ2-1; weak D call: TRBD2 (5 bases). The end of the DNA is better explained by TRBJ2-7, so the J call may be wrong. The CDR3 runs 14 residues. Germline CDR1 is DFQATT and CDR2 is SNEGSKA (reference sequence).

This clonotype was counted only a few times. This chain connects TRBV2 to TRBJ2-1, with 7 nucleotides matching TRBD2. This CDR3 contains 15 residues. V shed 2 bases and J 9 bases; nucleotides not matched to a gene: 10. Per the germline V gene, CDR1 is SNHLY and CDR2 is FYNNEI. The CDR3 DNA follows: TGTGCCAGCAGTGAACTCTCGGGGGGAATGGGTGAGCAGTTCTTC. Its translation is CASSELSGGMGEQFF. The whole variable domain, remainder taken from reference TRBV2 and TRBJ2-1, is EPEVTQTPSHQVTQMGQEVILRCVPISNHLYFYWYRQILGQKVEFLVSFYNNEISEKSEIFDDQFSVERPDGSNFTLKIRSTKLEDSAMYFCASSELSGGMGEQFFGPGTRLTVL.

V is TRBV12-3 or TRBV12-4 and J is TRBJ1-5, with a weak D call TRBD1 (6 bases). This CDR3 is 14 amino acids long. Trimming left V 6 bases short and J 5 bases short, with 14 bases between. The CDR3 region has the DNA TGTGCCAGCAGACCACAGGGAGGGGATCAGCCCCAGCATTTT. Protein: CASRPQGGDQPQHF.

This clonotype was observed at least ten times. The chain recombines TRBV12-3 or TRBV12-4 with TRBJ1-2, with 9 bases matching TRBD1. The CDR3 spans 14 residues. The J segment lost 4 bases and the V segment lost 6 bases, leaving 6 bases of the junction unmatched. For the CDR3, the DNA is TGTGCCAGCAGGCCTGACAGGGGGGTCTATGGCTACACCTTC. Translation gives CASRPDRGVYGYTF.

This clonotype showed up just a few times. The J gene is TRBJ2-5, the V gene TRBV12-3 or TRBV12-4; TRBD1 is a possible D gene (6 bases). Trimming took off 6 bases at V and 7 bases at J, with 12 bases between the two ends. This CDR3 region has 12 residues. The CDR3 DNA reads TGTGCCAGCAGGAGGACAGTCGGGACCCAGTACTTC. This gives the protein CASRRTVGTQYF.

This clonotype came up many times. This chain connects TRBV11-2 to TRBJ2-7; 10 bases match TRBD1. The CDR3 contains 15 residues. Germline lookup yields CDR1 SGHAT and CDR2 FQNNGV. The trim removed 5 bases at V and 2 bases at J, leaving 6 bases unmatched. Here the CDR3 DNA reads TGTGCCAGCAGCCCTCCCGGGACAGGGGCCTACGAGCAGTACTTC. This codes for CASSPPGTGAYEQYF.